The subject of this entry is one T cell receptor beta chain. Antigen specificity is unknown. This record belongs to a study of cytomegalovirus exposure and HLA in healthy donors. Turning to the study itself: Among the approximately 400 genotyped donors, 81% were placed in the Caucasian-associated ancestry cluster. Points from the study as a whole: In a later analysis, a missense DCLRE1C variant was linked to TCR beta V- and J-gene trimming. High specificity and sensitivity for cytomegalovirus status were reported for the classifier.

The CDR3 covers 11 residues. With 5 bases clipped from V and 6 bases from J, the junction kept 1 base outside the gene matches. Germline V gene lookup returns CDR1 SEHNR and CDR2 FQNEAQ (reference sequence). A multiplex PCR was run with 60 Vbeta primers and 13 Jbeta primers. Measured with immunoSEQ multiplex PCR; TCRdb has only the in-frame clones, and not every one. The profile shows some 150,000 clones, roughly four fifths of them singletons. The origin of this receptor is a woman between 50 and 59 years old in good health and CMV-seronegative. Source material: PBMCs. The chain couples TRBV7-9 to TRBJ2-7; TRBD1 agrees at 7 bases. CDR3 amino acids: CASSRTGEQYF. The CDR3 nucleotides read TGTGCCAGCAGCCGGACAGGCGAGCAGTACTTC.